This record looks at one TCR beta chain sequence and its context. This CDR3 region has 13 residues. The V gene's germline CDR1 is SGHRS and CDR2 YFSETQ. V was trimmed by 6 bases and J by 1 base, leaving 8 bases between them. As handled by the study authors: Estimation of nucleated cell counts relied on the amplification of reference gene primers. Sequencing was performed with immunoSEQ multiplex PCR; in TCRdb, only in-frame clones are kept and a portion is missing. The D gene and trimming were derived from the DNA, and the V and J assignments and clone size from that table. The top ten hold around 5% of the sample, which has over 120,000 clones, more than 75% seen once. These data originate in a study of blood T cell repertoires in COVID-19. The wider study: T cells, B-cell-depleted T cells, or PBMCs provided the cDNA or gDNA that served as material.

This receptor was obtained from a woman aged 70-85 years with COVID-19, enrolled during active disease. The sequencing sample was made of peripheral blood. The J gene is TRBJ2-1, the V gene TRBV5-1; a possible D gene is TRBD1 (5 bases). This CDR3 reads CASTGQSYNEQFF. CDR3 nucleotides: TGCGCCAGCACAGGGCAGTCCTACAATGAGCAGTTCTTC.